The 27 T cell receptor beta chains below all came from one sample that was sequenced in a study of control samples from healthy donors and cancer patients. Measured with immunoSEQ multiplex PCR; TCRdb has only the in-frame clones, and not every one. The repertoire holds just over 150,000 clones, with approximately 93% as singletons. The sequencing sample was made of blood. These receptors all stem from a woman aged 40-49 years in good health.

This clone was seen a handful of times. The J gene is TRBJ2-5, the V gene TRBV4-1, with 8 nucleotides matching TRBD1. This CDR3 is built from 15 residues. J gave up 5 bases and V 5 bases, and 10 bases lay outside the gene matches. The germline gives CDR1 MGHRA, CDR2 YSYEKL. In nucleotides, the CDR3 is TGCGCCAGCAGCTACCGGACAGGGAGAGGGGAGACCCAGTACTTC. Its translation: CASSYRTGRGETQYF.

V usage is TRBV18 and J usage is TRBJ1-1; D gene uncertain. Germline values: CDR1 KGHSH, CDR2 LQKENI. The V gene lost 3 bases and the J gene lost 1 base, with 12 bases spanning the gap. This CDR3 comprises 15 residues. The CDR3 is CASSPVADGNTEAFF. CDR3 bases: TGTGCCAGCTCACCGGTTGCAGATGGGAACACTGAAGCTTTCTTT.

V usage is TRBV29-1 and J usage is TRBJ2-4, with unresolved D. Germline V gives CDR1 SQVTM, CDR2 ANQGSEA. Between the trimmed V and J ends, which lost 2 bases and 0 bases, there was a span of 5 bases. CDR3 length: 13 amino acids. The CDR3 spells CSVELLAKNIQYF. The CDR3 DNA reads as TGCAGCGTTGAACTTTTAGCCAAAAACATTCAGTACTTC.

The V call is TRBV10-2, the J call TRBJ2-7; the match to TRBD1 covers 10 bases. This CDR3 comprises 15 residues. The V segment lost 6 bases and the J segment 4 bases; nucleotides outside the gene matches: 9. Germline CDR1 and CDR2: WSHSY and SAAADI. CDR3 sequence: CASRRSRDRGYEQYF. For the CDR3, the DNA is TGCGCCAGCAGACGCTCCCGGGACAGGGGATACGAGCAGTACTTC.

This sequence joins TRBV5-1 and TRBJ1-1, with a tentative D call TRBD1 (6 bases). Trimming removed 6 bases from V and 7 bases from J, with 22 bases in between. The CDR3 runs 15 residues. Germline V lookup: CDR1 SGHRS, CDR2 YFSETQ. The DNA of the CDR3 is TGCGCCAGCACCGAGCAAACGGACAGTATTGATGAAGCTTTCTTT. It specifies CASTEQTDSIDEAFF.

V gene TRBV7-9 combines with J gene TRBJ2-5; D unresolved. The CDR3 length is 10 residues. The ends were cut back, 4 bases at V and 8 bases at J, with 5 bases in the middle. In germline, CDR1 is SEHNR, CDR2 FQNEAQ (reference sequence). The chain's CDR3 is CASSWLTQYF. The CDR3 DNA reads as TGTGCCAGCAGCTGGCTAACCCAGTACTTC.

This clone has a single count. V usage is TRBV5-4 and J usage is TRBJ1-2; 12 bases map to TRBD1. This CDR3 is built from 16 residues. J gave up 3 bases and V 2 bases, and 5 bases lay outside the gene matches. Per the germline V gene, CDR1 is SGHNT and CDR2 is YYREEE (reference sequence). The CDR3 region is CASSLAGTGGYYGYTF. The CDR3 DNA follows: TGTGCCAGCAGCTTAGCAGGGACAGGGGGCTACTATGGCTACACCTTC.

This chain uses TRBV12-3 or TRBV12-4 with TRBJ1-6; 7 bases agree with TRBD1. CDR3 size: 13 residues. V was pared by 3 bases and J by 14 bases, with 7 bases of the junction left unmatched. The CDR3 DNA follows: TGTGCCAGCAGTTTCTACAGGGGACGGTCCCTCCACTTT. Protein sequence: CASSFYRGRSLHF.

In DNA form, the CDR3 reads TGTGCCACCAGCAGAGAATACGGGGGACCCCAAGAGACCCAGTACTTC. Its translation is CATSREYGGPQETQYF. This chain uses TRBV15 with TRBJ2-5; D is possibly TRBD2 (6 bases). This CDR3 has 16 amino acids. With 0 bases removed from V and 1 base from J, the gap between germline ends came to 12 bases. Germline V gene sequence: CDR1 LNHNV, CDR2 YYDKDF (reference sequence).

The gene calls are TRBV7-2 and TRBJ2-7; either TRBD1 or TRBD2 may supply D (5 bases each). Trimming removed 5 bases at V and 1 base at J, with 15 bases between. The germline V gene encodes CDR1 SGHTA and CDR2 FQGNSA. This CDR3 is built from 15 residues. Written as DNA, the CDR3 is TGTGCCAGCAGCCAATCGGGGACGTTTTCCTACGAGCAGTACTTC. Amino acids: CASSQSGTFSYEQYF.

V is TRBV30 and J is TRBJ1-5; D perhaps matches TRBD1 (5 bases). This CDR3 comprises 13 residues. CDR1 GTSNPN and CDR2 SVGIG come from the germline V gene (reference sequence). V was trimmed by 3 bases and J by 5 bases, leaving 11 bases between them. The CDR3 sequence: CAWSARGDQPQHF. The CDR3 nucleotides are TGTGCCTGGAGCGCTAGGGGAGATCAGCCCCAGCATTTT.

The J gene is TRBJ2-7, the V gene TRBV5-1; possibly TRBD1 or TRBD2 for D (5 bases each). V was clipped by 1 base and J by 2 bases, with 13 bases between them. Germline V CDR1 and CDR2: SGHRS, YFSETQ. This CDR3 region has 15 residues. The CDR3, as DNA: TGCGCCAGCAGCTTGTCGTTCCGGGACGCCTACGAGCAGTACTTC. It encodes CASSLSFRDAYEQYF.

CDR3 in DNA: TGTGCCAGCAGCTTAACAGGAGAAATGAACACTGAAGCTTTCTTT. This translates into CASSLTGEMNTEAFF. This chain uses TRBV7-6 with TRBJ1-1, with TRBD1 as a possible D gene (5 bases). Trimming stripped 2 bases from V and 0 bases from J, with 10 bases between. The CDR3 consists of 15 residues. In germline, CDR1 is SGHVS, CDR2 FNYEAQ.

The V call is TRBV5-1, the J call TRBJ2-2; 14 bases align to TRBD2. The CDR3 is 18 residues long. V shed 4 bases and J 4 bases; nucleotides not matched to a gene: 9. Germline values: CDR1 SGHRS, CDR2 YFSETQ. The CDR3: CASSLPGTSGRGTGELFF. The CDR3 nucleotides are TGCGCCAGCAGCCTACCCGGGACTAGCGGGAGAGGCACCGGGGAGCTGTTTTTT.

This clone was observed once. The chain couples TRBV11-1 to TRBJ1-1, with a possible D match to TRBD1 (5 bases). The CDR3 is 15 amino acids. Germline CDR1 SGHAT, CDR2 FQDESV (reference sequence). Trimming pared 2 bases from V and 1 base from J, leaving 11 bases between. CDR3 coding DNA: TGTGCCAGCAGCTTATTTGGGGGAGGGAACACTGAAGCTTTCTTT. This codes for CASSLFGGGNTEAFF.

V gene TRBV7-2 combines with J gene TRBJ1-2; possible D gene TRBD1, 5 bases. Germline values: CDR1 SGHTA, CDR2 FQGNSA. Trimming shortened V by 3 bases and J by 8 bases, and 13 bases separated the two germline ends. This CDR3 contains 13 residues. As DNA, the CDR3 is TGTGCCAGCAGCTTCGGCAGGGAGAACGGCTACACCTTC. This translates into CASSFGRENGYTF.

This CDR3 reads CASKDTGSTEAFF. Written as DNA, the CDR3 is TGTGCCAGCAAGGACACAGGGAGCACTGAAGCTTTCTTT. The J gene is TRBJ1-1, the V gene TRBV2; perhaps TRBD1 as D (6 bases). Per germline, CDR1 SNHLY and CDR2 FYNNEI. The CDR3 totals 13 residues. V was shortened by 7 bases and J by 4 bases, with 13 bases between the two germline ends. Using reference TRBV2 and TRBJ1-1 for the parts outside the CDR3, the full variable domain is EPEVTQTPSHQVTQMGQEVILRCVPISNHLYFYWYRQILGQKVEFLVSFYNNEISEKSEIFDDQFSVERPDGSNFTLKIRSTKLEDSAMYFCASKDTGSTEAFFGQGTRLTVV.

In nucleotides, the CDR3 is TGTGCCACCAGCAGAGATGGGGTGGGGGCGCTCCCCGGAAACACCATATATTTT. Amino acids: CATSRDGVGALPGNTIYF. The chain combines TRBV15 with TRBJ1-3, with D tentatively TRBD1 (6 bases). The CDR3 consists of 18 residues. Trimming pared 0 bases from V and 4 bases from J, leaving 19 bases between. Germline CDR1 and CDR2: LNHNV and YYDKDF (reference sequence).

This CDR3 reads CASSIAGREQYF. CDR3 bases: TGTGCCAGTAGTATAGCGGGGCGCGAGCAGTACTTC. J is TRBJ2-7 and V is TRBV19, with D perhaps being TRBD1 or TRBD2 (5 bases each). Germline V gene lookup returns CDR1 LNHDA and CDR2 SQIVND (reference sequence). CDR3 length: 12 residues. The V end lost 1 base, the J end lost 6 bases, and 7 bases lay between the germline ends.

The chain combines TRBV6-5 with TRBJ2-7; TRBD1 is a possible D gene (6 bases). Germline V gives CDR1 MNHEY, CDR2 SVGAGI. The V end lost 6 bases, the J end lost 1 base, and 16 bases lay between the germline ends. CDR3 length: 15 amino acids. The CDR3 here is CASSRGGHTSYEQYF. The CDR3, as DNA: TGTGCCAGCAGCCGAGGGGGACATACTTCCTACGAGCAGTACTTC.

The chain carries TRBV7-2 and TRBJ2-1, with D unresolved. The CDR3 is made up of 11 amino acids. V lost 1 base, J lost 15 bases, and 10 bases lay in between. Germline V lookup: CDR1 SGHTA, CDR2 FQGNSA. This CDR3 is CASSLEARPFF. The CDR3 nucleotides are TGTGCCAGCAGCTTAGAGGCACGCCCGTTCTTC.

CDR3 protein: CASSLTGDRGPLDTQYF. As DNA, the CDR3 is TGCGCCAGCAGCTTGACCGGGGACAGGGGCCCTCTGGATACGCAGTATTTT. The V call is TRBV5-1, the J call TRBJ2-3, with 10 positions matching TRBD1. CDR3 length: 17 residues. With V trimmed by 1 base and J by 6 bases, 11 bases remained unmatched. Per the germline V gene, CDR1 is SGHRS and CDR2 is YFSETQ. Full variable domain (outside the CDR3, taken from reference TRBV5-1 and TRBJ2-3): KAGVTQTPRYLIKTRGQQVTLSCSPISGHRSVSWYQQTPGQGLQFLFEYFSETQRNKGNFPGRFSGRQFSNSRSEMNVSTLELGDSALYLCASSLTGDRGPLDTQYFGPGTRLTVL.

The V and J genes are TRBV5-1 and TRBJ2-1, with 13 positions matching TRBD2. This CDR3 contains 16 residues. Germline assignment: CDR1 SGHRS and CDR2 YFSETQ. Trimming at V came to 4 bases and at J to 8 bases, leaving 9 bases not matched to a gene. DNA for the CDR3: TGCGCCAGCAGCCCACAGGGACTAGCGGGATTTCATGAGCAGTTCTTC. Protein: CASSPQGLAGFHEQFF.

The CDR3 region has the DNA TGTGCCAGCTCGCCCCCGGGGGCCGGGCAGTACTTC. This translates into CASSPPGAGQYF. This chain joins TRBV12-3 or TRBV12-4 and TRBJ2-7, with D perhaps matching TRBD1 or TRBD2 (6 bases each). The CDR3 extends over 12 amino acids. V gave up 8 bases and J gave up 9 bases, with 17 bases separating them.

V usage is TRBV7-8 and J usage is TRBJ1-1; 7 bases agree with TRBD1. V dropped 5 bases and J dropped 1; count of bases not matched to a gene: 7. Germline V gene lookup returns CDR1 SGHVS and CDR2 FQNEAQ. This CDR3 region has 15 residues. CDR3 DNA: TGTGCCAGCAGCCGGACAGGACAGACGAACACTGAAGCTTTCTTT. Protein: CASSRTGQTNTEAFF.

V usage is TRBV3-1 (or the pseudogene TRBV3-2) and J usage is TRBJ2-3; 10 bases map to TRBD2. CDR1 and CDR2 (germline): LGHDT, YNNKEL (reference sequence). Trimming removed 0 bases from V and 2 bases from J; junction bases left unmatched: 14. The CDR3 runs 20 residues. The CDR3 DNA follows: TGTGCCAGCAGCCAAGATCCAGGACTAGCGGCAAACTTATCCACAGATACGCAGTATTTT. It codes for CASSQDPGLAANLSTDTQYF.

The rearrangement links TRBV6-2 or TRBV6-3 to TRBJ1-2; D remains ambiguous. There are 17 residues in the CDR3. The V and J ends lost 6 bases and 4 bases respectively, with 24 bases between them. Germline V gives CDR1 MNHEY, CDR2 SVGEGT. CDR3 residues: CASSFGRTLGPPYGYTF. DNA of the CDR3: TGTGCCAGCAGCTTTGGACGGACGCTAGGTCCTCCCTATGGCTACACCTTC.